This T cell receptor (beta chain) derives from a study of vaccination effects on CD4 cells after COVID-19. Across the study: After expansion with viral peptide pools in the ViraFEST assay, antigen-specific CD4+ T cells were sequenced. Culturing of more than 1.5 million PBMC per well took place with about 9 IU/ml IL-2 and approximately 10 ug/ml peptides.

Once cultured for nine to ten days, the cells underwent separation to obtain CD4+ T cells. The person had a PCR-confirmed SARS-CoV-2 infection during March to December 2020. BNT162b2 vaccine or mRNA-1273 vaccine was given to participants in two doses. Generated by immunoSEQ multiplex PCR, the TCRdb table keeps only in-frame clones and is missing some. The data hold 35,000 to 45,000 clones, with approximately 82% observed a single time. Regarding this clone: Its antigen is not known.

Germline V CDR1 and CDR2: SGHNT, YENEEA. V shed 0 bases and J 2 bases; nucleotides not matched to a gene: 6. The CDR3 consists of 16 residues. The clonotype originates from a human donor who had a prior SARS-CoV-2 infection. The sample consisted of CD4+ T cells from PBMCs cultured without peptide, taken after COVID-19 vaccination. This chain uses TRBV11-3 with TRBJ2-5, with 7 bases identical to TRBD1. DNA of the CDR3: TGTGCCAGCAGCTTAGACCGTCCGGACAGGCAAGAGACCCAGTACTTC. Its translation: CASSLDRPDRQETQYF.